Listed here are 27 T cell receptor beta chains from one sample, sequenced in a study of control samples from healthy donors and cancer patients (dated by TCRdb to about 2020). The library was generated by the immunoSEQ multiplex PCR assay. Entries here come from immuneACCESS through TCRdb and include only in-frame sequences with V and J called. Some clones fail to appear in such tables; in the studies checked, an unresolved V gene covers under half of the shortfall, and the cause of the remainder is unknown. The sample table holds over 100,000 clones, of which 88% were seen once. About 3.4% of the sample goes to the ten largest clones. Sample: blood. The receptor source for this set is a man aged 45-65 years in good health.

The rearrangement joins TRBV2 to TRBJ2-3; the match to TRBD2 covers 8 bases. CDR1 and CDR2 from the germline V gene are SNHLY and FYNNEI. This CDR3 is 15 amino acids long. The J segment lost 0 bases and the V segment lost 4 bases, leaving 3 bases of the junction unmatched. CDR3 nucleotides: TGTGCCAGCAGTGGTCGCGGGGGGAGCACAGATACGCAGTATTTT. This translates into CASSGRGGSTDTQYF.

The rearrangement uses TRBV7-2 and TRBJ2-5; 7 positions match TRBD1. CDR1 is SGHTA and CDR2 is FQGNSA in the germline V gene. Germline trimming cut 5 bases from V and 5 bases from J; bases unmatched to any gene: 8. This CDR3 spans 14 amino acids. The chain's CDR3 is CASSPKTGVETQYF. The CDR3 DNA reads TGTGCCAGCAGCCCGAAAACAGGGGTGGAGACCCAGTACTTC. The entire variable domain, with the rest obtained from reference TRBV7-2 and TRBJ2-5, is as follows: GAGVSQSPSNKVTEKGKDVELRCDPISGHTALYWYRQSLGQGLEFLIYFQGNSAPDKSGLPSDRFSAERTGGSVSTLTIQRTQQEDSAVYLCASSPKTGVETQYFGPGTRLLVL.

As DNA, the CDR3 is TGTGCCAGCAGCCCTCCCAGGGGCGCCTACAATGAGCAGTTCTTC. It specifies CASSPPRGAYNEQFF. This rearrangement joins TRBV7-9 to TRBJ2-1, with TRBD1 as a possible D gene (6 bases). This CDR3 contains 15 residues. V was cut by 5 bases and J by 2 bases, with 13 bases left in between. CDR1 and CDR2 from the germline V gene are SEHNR and FQNEAQ (reference sequence).

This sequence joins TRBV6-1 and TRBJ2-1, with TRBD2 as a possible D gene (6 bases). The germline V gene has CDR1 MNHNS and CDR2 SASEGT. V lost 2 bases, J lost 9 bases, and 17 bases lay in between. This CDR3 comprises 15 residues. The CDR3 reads CASSESQLKGGEQFF. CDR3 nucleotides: TGTGCCAGCAGTGAATCACAGTTAAAGGGAGGTGAGCAGTTCTTC.

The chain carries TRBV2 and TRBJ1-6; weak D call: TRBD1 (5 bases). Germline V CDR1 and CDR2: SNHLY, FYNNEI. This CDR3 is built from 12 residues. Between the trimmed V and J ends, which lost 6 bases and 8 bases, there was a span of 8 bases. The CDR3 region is CASRGTDSPLHF. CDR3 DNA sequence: TGTGCCAGCAGGGGGACGGATTCACCCCTCCACTTT.

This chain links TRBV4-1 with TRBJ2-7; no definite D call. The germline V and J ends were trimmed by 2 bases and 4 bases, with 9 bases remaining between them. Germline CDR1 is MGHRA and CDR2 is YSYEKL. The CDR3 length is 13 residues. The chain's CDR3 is CASSQPPRYEQYF. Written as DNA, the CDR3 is TGCGCCAGCAGCCAACCCCCTCGATACGAGCAGTACTTC.

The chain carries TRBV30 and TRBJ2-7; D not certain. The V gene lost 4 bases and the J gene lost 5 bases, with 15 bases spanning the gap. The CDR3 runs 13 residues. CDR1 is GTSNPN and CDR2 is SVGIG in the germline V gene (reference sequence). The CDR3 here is CAWKHQAMNEQYF. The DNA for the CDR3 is TGTGCCTGGAAGCACCAGGCCATGAACGAGCAGTACTTC.

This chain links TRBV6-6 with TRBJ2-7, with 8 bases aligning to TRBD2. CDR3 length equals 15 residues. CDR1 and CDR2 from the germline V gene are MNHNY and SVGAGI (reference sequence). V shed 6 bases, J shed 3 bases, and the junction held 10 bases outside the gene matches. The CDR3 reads CASRPTGGGFYEQYF. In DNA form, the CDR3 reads TGTGCCAGCAGACCGACCGGGGGGGGGTTCTACGAGCAGTACTTC.

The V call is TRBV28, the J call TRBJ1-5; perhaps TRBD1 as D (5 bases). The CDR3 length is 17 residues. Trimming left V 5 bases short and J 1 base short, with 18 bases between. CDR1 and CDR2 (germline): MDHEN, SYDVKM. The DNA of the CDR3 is TGTGCCAGCAGTGCCCCGACAGAGAAACGGAGCAATCAGCCCCAGCATTTT. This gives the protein CASSAPTEKRSNQPQHF.

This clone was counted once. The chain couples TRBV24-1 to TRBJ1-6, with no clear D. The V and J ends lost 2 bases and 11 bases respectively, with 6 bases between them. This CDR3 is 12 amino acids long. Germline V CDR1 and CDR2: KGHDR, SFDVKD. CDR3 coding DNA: TGTGCCACCAGTGATTACGGTACACCCCTCCACTTT. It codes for CATSDYGTPLHF.

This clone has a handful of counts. The DNA for the CDR3 is TGTGCCAGCAGCCCGACTAGCGGGGGGAAGAATACGCAGTATTTT. Translation gives CASSPTSGGKNTQYF. The chain couples TRBV7-2 to TRBJ2-3; TRBD2 agrees at 13 bases. Per the germline V gene, CDR1 is SGHTA and CDR2 is FQGNSA. J lost 7 bases, V lost 5 bases, and 6 bases had no gene match. The CDR3 sequence is 15 residues long.

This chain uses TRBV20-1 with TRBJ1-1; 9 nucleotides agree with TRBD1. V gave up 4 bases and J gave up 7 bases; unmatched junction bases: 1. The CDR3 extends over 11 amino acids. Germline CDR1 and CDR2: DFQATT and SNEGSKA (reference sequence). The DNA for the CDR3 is TGCAGTGCTATGGACAGGGGTGAAGCTTTCTTT. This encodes CSAMDRGEAFF.

The DNA of the CDR3 is TGCGCCAGCAGCCAAGATGGGACCAACCAAGAGACCCAGTACTTC. Translating it yields CASSQDGTNQETQYF. The chain uses TRBV4-1 and TRBJ2-5; D possibly matches TRBD1 or TRBD2 (5 bases each). Germline CDR1 is MGHRA and CDR2 is YSYEKL. The CDR3 sequence is 15 residues long. The V gene lost 0 bases and the J gene lost 0 bases, with 8 bases spanning the gap.

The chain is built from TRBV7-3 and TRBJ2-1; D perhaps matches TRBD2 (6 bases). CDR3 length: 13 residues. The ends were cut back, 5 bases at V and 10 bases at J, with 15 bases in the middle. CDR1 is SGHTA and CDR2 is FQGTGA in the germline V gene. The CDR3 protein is CASSAAGSGEQFF. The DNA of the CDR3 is TGTGCCAGCAGCGCCGCGGGTAGCGGAGAGCAGTTCTTC.

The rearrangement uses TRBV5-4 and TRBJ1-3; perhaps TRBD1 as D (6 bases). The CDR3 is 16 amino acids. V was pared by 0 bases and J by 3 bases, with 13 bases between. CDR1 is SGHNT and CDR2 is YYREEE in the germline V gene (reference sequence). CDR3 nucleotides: TGTGCCAGCAGCTTGGATGGGGGGCTGGTTGGAAACACCATATATTTT. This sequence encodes CASSLDGGLVGNTIYF.

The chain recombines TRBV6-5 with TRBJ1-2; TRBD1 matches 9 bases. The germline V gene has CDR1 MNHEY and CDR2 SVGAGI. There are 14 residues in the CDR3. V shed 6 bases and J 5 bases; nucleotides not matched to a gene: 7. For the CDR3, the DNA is TGTGCCAGCAGGGCCCCGGACAGGGGTTATGGCTACACCTTC. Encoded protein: CASRAPDRGYGYTF.

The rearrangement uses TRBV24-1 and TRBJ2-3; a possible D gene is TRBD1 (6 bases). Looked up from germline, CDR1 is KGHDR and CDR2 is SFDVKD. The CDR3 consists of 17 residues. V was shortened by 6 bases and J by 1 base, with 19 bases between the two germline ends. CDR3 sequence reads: CATSPQPGTTRTDTQYF. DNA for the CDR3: TGTGCCACCAGTCCGCAACCCGGGACAACACGCACAGATACGCAGTATTTT.

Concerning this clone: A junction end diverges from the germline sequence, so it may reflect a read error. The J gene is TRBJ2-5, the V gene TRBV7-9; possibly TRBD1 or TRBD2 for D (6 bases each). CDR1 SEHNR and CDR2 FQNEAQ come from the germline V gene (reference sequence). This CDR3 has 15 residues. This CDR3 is CGSTPGGFTTETQYF. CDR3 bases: TGTGGCAGCACCCCCGGGGGCTTCACCACTGAGACCCAGTACTTC. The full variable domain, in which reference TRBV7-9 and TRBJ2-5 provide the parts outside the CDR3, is DTGVSQNPRHKITKRGQNVTFRCDPISEHNRLYWYRQTLGQGPEFLTYFQNEAQLEKSRLLSDRFSAERPKGSFSTLEIQRTEQGDSAMYLCGSTPGGFTTETQYFGPGTRLLVL.

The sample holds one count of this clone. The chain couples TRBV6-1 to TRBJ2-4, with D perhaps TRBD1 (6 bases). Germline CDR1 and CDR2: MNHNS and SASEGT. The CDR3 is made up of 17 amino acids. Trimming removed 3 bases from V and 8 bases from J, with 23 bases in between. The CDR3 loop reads CASSDSPTGRSSDIQYF. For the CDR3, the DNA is TGTGCCAGCAGTGACAGTCCGACAGGACGATCCTCGGACATTCAGTACTTC.

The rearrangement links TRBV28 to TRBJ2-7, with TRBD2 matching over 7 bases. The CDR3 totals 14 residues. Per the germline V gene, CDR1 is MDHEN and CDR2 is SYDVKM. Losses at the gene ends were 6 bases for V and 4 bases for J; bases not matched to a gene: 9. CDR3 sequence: CASSSGGSRYEQYF. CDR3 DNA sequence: TGTGCCAGCAGCTCCGGGGGGTCGAGGTACGAGCAGTACTTC.

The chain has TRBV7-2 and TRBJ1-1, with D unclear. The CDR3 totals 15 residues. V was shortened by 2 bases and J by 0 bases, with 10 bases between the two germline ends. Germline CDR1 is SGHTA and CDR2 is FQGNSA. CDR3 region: CASSLTFQMNTEAFF. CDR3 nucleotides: TGTGCCAGCAGCTTAACATTCCAGATGAACACTGAAGCTTTCTTT.

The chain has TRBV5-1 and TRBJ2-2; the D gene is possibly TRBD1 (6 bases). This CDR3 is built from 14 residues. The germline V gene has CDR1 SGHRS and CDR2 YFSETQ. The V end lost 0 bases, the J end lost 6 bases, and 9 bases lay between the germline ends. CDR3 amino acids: CASSLGAGAGELFF. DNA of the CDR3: TGCGCCAGCAGCTTGGGCGCAGGGGCCGGGGAGCTGTTTTTT. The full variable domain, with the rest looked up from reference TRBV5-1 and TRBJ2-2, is KAGVTQTPRYLIKTRGQQVTLSCSPISGHRSVSWYQQTPGQGLQFLFEYFSETQRNKGNFPGRFSGRQFSNSRSEMNVSTLELGDSALYLCASSLGAGAGELFFGEGSRLTVL.

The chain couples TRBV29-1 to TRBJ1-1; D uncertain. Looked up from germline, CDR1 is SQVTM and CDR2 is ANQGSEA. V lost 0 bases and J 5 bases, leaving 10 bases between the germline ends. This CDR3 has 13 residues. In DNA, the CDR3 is TGCAGCGTTGAAGAGGGTCGGCGGACTGAAGCTTTCTTT. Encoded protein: CSVEEGRRTEAFF.

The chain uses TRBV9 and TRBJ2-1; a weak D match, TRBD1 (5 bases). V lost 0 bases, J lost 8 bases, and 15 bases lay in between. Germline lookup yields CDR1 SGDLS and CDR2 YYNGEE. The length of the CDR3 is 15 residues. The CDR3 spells CASSVEGSQMDEQFF. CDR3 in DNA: TGTGCCAGCAGCGTAGAGGGGTCACAGATGGATGAGCAGTTCTTC. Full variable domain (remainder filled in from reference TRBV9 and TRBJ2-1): DSGVTQTPKHLITATGQRVTLRCSPRSGDLSVYWYQQSLDQGLQFLIQYYNGEERAKGNILERFSAQQFPDLHSELNLSSLELGDSALYFCASSVEGSQMDEQFFGPGTRLTVL.

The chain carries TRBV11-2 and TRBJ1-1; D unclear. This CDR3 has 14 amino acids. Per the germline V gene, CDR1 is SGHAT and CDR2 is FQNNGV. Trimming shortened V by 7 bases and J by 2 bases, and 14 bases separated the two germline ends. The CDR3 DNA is TGTGCCAGCAACATTGGAAGGCTAAACACTGAAGCTTTCTTT. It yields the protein CASNIGRLNTEAFF.

In DNA form, the CDR3 reads TGTGCCAGCAGTTCATCCAGCCGAGAGCAGTTCTTC. Amino acid sequence: CASSSSSREQFF. This chain uses TRBV28 with TRBJ2-1; D is unclear. From germline, CDR1 is MDHEN and CDR2 SYDVKM. Trimming shortened V by 4 bases and J by 10 bases, and 11 bases separated the two germline ends. The CDR3 runs 12 residues.

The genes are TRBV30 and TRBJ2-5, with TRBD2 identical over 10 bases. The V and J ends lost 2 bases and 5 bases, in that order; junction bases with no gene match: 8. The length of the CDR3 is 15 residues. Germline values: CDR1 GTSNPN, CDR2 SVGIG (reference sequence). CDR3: CAWSRRLAGWETQYF. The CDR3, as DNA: TGTGCCTGGAGTAGAAGACTAGCGGGTTGGGAGACCCAGTACTTC. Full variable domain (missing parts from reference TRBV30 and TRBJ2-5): SQTIHQWPATLVQPVGSPLSLECTVEGTSNPNLYWYRQAAGRGLQLLFYSVGIGQISSEVPQNLSASRPQDRQFILSSKKLLLSDSGFYLCAWSRRLAGWETQYFGPGTRLLVL.